These T cell receptor beta chains were read from a single sample in a study of T cells in Graves' hyperthyroidism and ophthalmopathy. TCRdb reprocessed the multiplex PCR reads via MiXCR and lists one record per CDR3 protein. The sample holds a few hundred thousand distinct CDR3 sequences, approximately 14% seen once. The sample was blood. The receptors stem from a young woman with Graves' hyperthyroidism. CDR3s include the opening cysteine and the closing phenylalanine or tryptophan. The D gene is left open where the match is weak. Not all rows give a size; the values are once, few, many and, for expanded clones, a class.

TRBJ2-1 | TRBV11-3 | few | . | TGTGCCAGCAGCTCGCCCCGATCTATTAATGAGCAGTTCTTC | CASSSPRSINEQFF
TRBJ2-1 | TRBV12-5 | . | . | TGTGCTAGTGGTTTGGTGGACAAGCAGTTCTTC | CASGLVDKQFF
TRBJ2-2 | TRBV19 | few | . | TGTGCCAGTAGTAGAGACCGTGTTGGGACCGGGGAGCTGTTTTTT | CASSRDRVGTGELFF
TRBJ2-7 | TRBV5-1 | few | . | TGCGCCAGCAGCTTGGTTAGGTGGGCAAGAGGTTCCGAGCAGTACTTC | CASSLVRWARGSEQYF
TRBJ1-2 | TRBV6-1 | . | . | TGTGCCAGCAGACCGGGACGTGAGTTTGGCTACACCTTC | CASRPGREFGYTF
TRBJ2-7 | TRBV7-2 | few | . | TGTGCCAGCAGCTTCACGGGTTCGGCCTACGAGCAGTACTTC | CASSFTGSAYEQYF
TRBJ2-5 | TRBV11-2 | many | . | TGTGCCAGCAGCTTAGATCACGGGAAGACCCAGTACTTC | CASSLDHGKTQYF
TRBJ2-1 | TRBV7-3 | . | . | TGTGACAGCAGCCGTCTGGCGGTAGATTACAATGAGCAGTTCTTC | CDSSRLAVDYNEQFF
TRBJ2-7 | TRBV19 | many | . | TGTGCCAGTAGTAACACCCTACAGGACCCAACCTACGAGCAGTACTTC | CASSNTLQDPTYEQYF
TRBJ1-4 | TRBV7-9 | many | . | TGTGCCAGCAGCTTTGGTTCGGGAAACACTCAACCACCAACTAATGAAAAACTGTTTTTT | CASSFGSGNTQPPTNEKLFF
TRBJ1-5 | TRBV20-1 | many | . | TGCAGTGCCCCGCCCGGGGAACGGGTAAATCAGCCCCAGCATTTT | CSAPPGERVNQPQHF
TRBJ2-3 | TRBV20-1 | . | . | TGCAGTGCTAGATTGCTACGGAGCACAGATACGCAGTATTTT | CSARLLRSTDTQYF
TRBJ1-5 | TRBV28 | many | . | TGTGCCAGCAGTACCCTTTTTGGTCAGCAGTATAATCAGCCCCAGCATTTT | CASSTLFGQQYNQPQHF
TRBJ1-5 | TRBV4-3 | . | . | TGCGCCAGCAGCCAAGATGGGGCCCAGCCCCAGCATTTT | CASSQDGAQPQHF
TRBJ2-7 | TRBV2 | once | TRBD2 | TGTGCCAGCAGAGGACTAGCGGAGACCTACGAGCAGTACTTC | CASRGLAETYEQYF
TRBJ2-7 | TRBV11-3 | . | TRBD2 | TGTGCCAGCAGCCTTCACGGGACTAGCGGATCCAGGAGCTCCTACGAGCAGTACTTC | CASSLHGTSGSRSSYEQYF
TRBJ2-1 | TRBV7-3 | . | . | TGTGCCAGCAGCTTGAGAGAGGTAGCGTCCTACAATGAGCAGTTCTTC | CASSLREVASYNEQFF
TRBJ1-2 | TRBV12-3/TRBV12-4 | . | . | TGTGCCAGCAGTTTAGTAGGGGATGGCTACACCTTC | CASSLVGDGYTF
TRBJ2-5 | TRBV5-6 | . | . | TGTGCCAGCAGCCTCCCGACAAACCAAGAGACCCAGTACTTC | CASSLPTNQETQYF
TRBJ2-1 | TRBV3-1 | few | TRBD2 | TGTGCCAGCAGCGACACCGGGACTAGACAGTTCTTC | CASSDTGTRQFF
TRBJ2-3 | TRBV28 | few | . | TGTGCCAGCACCTCTCCCCGGGACACTAGCACAGATACGCAGTATTTT | CASTSPRDTSTDTQYF
TRBJ2-2 | TRBV20-1 | many | . | TGCAGTGCTAGAGCCTCTAGCGCCTGGGCGGGAACCGGGGAGCTGTTTTTT | CSARASSAWAGTGELFF
TRBJ2-2 | TRBV5-1 | many | TRBD1 | TGCGCCAGCAGGACCGGGACAGGGCTCACCGGGGAGCTGTTTTTT | CASRTGTGLTGELFF
TRBJ2-3 | TRBV20-1 | many | TRBD2 | TGCAGTGCTAGATCGTTGGCGGGAGTTAATCCCACAGATACGCAGTATTTT | CSARSLAGVNPTDTQYF
TRBJ1-4 | TRBV5-1 | many | . | TGCGCCAGCAGCATGGAGCTTGCAACTAATGAAAAACTGTTTTTT | CASSMELATNEKLFF
TRBJ2-1 | TRBV3-1 | many | . | TGTGCCAGCAGCCAAGTTAGAAGCCCTTACAATGAGCAGTTCTTC | CASSQVRSPYNEQFF